This TCR beta chain was sequenced in a study of identical twins. Study observations and caveats: The conclusions drew on cross-sectional statistical analysis instead of tracking the same donors. Researchers reported excess low generation probability among twin-shared out-of-frame alpha sequences.

Germline loops: CDR1 SNHLY, CDR2 FYNNEI. V was cut by 4 bases and J by 8 bases, with 9 bases left in between. This CDR3 has 12 amino acids. cDNA carried unique molecular identifiers, and a universal primer site was added by template switching. Using its own MiXCR run on the 5' RACE reads, TCRdb lists one record per CDR3 protein. The sample includes hundreds of thousands of distinct CDR3 sequences, approximately 20% seen only once; the top ten take approximately 0.52%. This clonotype was seen a few times. Its target is not known. The same specimen was also included in a second study, on yellow fever vaccine responses in identical twins.

The rearrangement links TRBV2 to TRBJ2-1, with D unclear. This receptor was obtained from a woman between 18 and 29 years old in good health. Sequencing was performed on CD4+ T cells sorted from blood. This chain's CDR3 is CASSVWRDEQFF. DNA for the CDR3: TGTGCCAGCAGTGTCTGGCGCGATGAGCAGTTCTTC. Full variable domain (rest looked up from reference TRBV2 and TRBJ2-1): EPEVTQTPSHQVTQMGQEVILRCVPISNHLYFYWYRQILGQKVEFLVSFYNNEISEKSEIFDDQFSVERPDGSNFTLKIRSTKLEDSAMYFCASSVWRDEQFFGPGTRLTVL.